These 20 T cell receptor beta chains originate from one sample sequenced in a study of blood T cell repertoires in COVID-19 (dated by TCRdb to about 2020). Receptor amplification or capture employed the immunoSEQ multiplex PCR assay. TCRdb carries this immuneACCESS record with in-frame sequences only. Its versions omit some clonotypes, under half of them owing to an unresolved V gene in the studies checked, with the rest unexplained. In all, the sample holds some 220,000 clones, and 85% of those were seen once. The ten most abundant clones make up under 2.5% of the sample. The sequenced material came from peripheral blood. Receptors were obtained from a woman aged 65 to 85 with COVID-19, enrolled during active disease.

The chain carries TRBV7-2 and TRBJ2-7; maybe TRBD2 (7 bases). The CDR3 length is 13 residues. Per germline, CDR1 SGHTA and CDR2 FQGNSA. V shed 1 base and J shed 7 bases, with 11 bases lying between them. As DNA, the CDR3 is TGTGCCAGCAGCTTAGGGGGGGGGCAGGAGCAGTACTTC. Amino acids: CASSLGGGQEQYF.

This rearrangement joins TRBV7-2 to TRBJ1-6, with 9 bases identical to TRBD1. The CDR3 is 16 residues long. The germline V gene encodes CDR1 SGHTA and CDR2 FQGNSA. Trimming removed 0 bases from V and 3 bases from J; junction bases left unmatched: 0. This CDR3 reads CASSLATGGYNSPLHF. CDR3 bases: TGTGCCAGCAGCTTAGCGACAGGGGGCTATAATTCACCCCTCCACTTT.

This clone was counted once. J is TRBJ2-7 and V is TRBV4-3; TRBD1 matches at 9 bases. The CDR3 length is 15 residues. V gave up 1 base and J gave up 2 bases; unmatched junction bases: 3. Germline CDR1 and CDR2: LGHNA and YSLEER. The CDR3, as DNA: TGCGCCAGCAGCCAAGGTGACAGGGGGACCTACGAGCAGTACTTC. Its translation is CASSQGDRGTYEQYF.

This sequence joins TRBV4-1 and TRBJ2-1, with 8 positions matching TRBD2. CDR1 and CDR2 from the germline V gene are MGHRA and YSYEKL. J lost 2 bases, V lost 0 bases, and 9 bases had no gene match. CDR3 length: 18 amino acids. The CDR3 reads CASSQEGLAGFTYNEQFF. In DNA form, the CDR3 reads TGCGCCAGCAGCCAAGAAGGGCTAGCGGGTTTTACCTACAATGAGCAGTTCTTC.

The chain is built from TRBV19 and TRBJ2-3; 14 bases align to TRBD2. CDR3 length: 18 residues. Per the germline V gene, CDR1 is LNHDA and CDR2 is SQIVND (reference sequence). The trim removed 5 bases at V and 3 bases at J, leaving 10 bases unmatched. The CDR3 here is CASSRGTSGSGGTDTQYF. The DNA for the CDR3 is TGTGCCAGTAGTCGGGGGACTAGCGGGAGTGGAGGGACAGATACGCAGTATTTT.

This clone was counted a few times. The V and J genes are TRBV5-6 and TRBJ2-5; D perhaps matches TRBD2 (6 bases). The CDR3 has 14 amino acids. V was trimmed by 1 base and J by 2 bases, leaving 9 bases between them. CDR1 SGHDT and CDR2 YYEEEE come from the germline V gene. Here the CDR3 DNA reads TGTGCCAGCAGCTTGTTTAGCGGTCAAGAGACCCAGTACTTC. Amino acid sequence: CASSLFSGQETQYF.

Notes on this clone: Other DNA sequences in the sample encode the same CDR3. V and J are TRBV18 and TRBJ1-5; no definite D call. The length of the CDR3 is 16 residues. Germline V lookup: CDR1 KGHSH, CDR2 LQKENI. V lost 0 bases and J lost 0, with 9 bases in between. The DNA for the CDR3 is TGTGCCAGCTCACCACCGAACCGGGATAGCAATCAGCCCCAGCATTTT. It yields the protein CASSPPNRDSNQPQHF.

This clone was seen more than once but under ten times. The chain couples TRBV6-2 or TRBV6-3 to TRBJ1-1, with a weak D call TRBD1 (6 bases). The ends were cut back, 0 bases at V and 12 bases at J, with 17 bases in the middle. From germline, CDR1 is MNHEY and CDR2 SVGEGT. CDR3 length equals 14 residues. The CDR3 loop is CASSYSRATGSTFF. DNA of the CDR3: TGTGCCAGCAGTTACTCGCGAGCCACAGGGTCTACTTTCTTT.

This chain connects TRBV7-2 to TRBJ2-7, with 9 bases aligning to TRBD1. Germline loops: CDR1 SGHTA, CDR2 FQGNSA. The CDR3 loop spans 16 amino acids. The V and J ends lost 5 bases and 3 bases, in that order; junction bases with no gene match: 11. The CDR3 region is CASSNQGTGLYYEQYF. The CDR3 region has the DNA TGTGCCAGCAGCAACCAGGGGACAGGGCTATACTACGAGCAGTACTTC.

The rearrangement uses TRBV7-8 and TRBJ2-3; D possibly corresponds to TRBD1 (5 bases). The CDR3 totals 16 residues. V lost 2 bases to trimming and J lost 5 bases, with 17 bases between them. CDR1 and CDR2 (germline): SGHVS, FQNEAQ. The CDR3 DNA follows: TGTGCCAGCAGCTTATTTATGCAAGGGGTGAAAGATACGCAGTATTTT. As protein: CASSLFMQGVKDTQYF.

For this clone: Other DNA sequences from this sample encode an identical CDR3 as well. Written as DNA, the CDR3 is TGTGCCAGTAGCGGGACAGGGGGCAATCAGCCCCAGCATTTT. Protein product: CASSGTGGNQPQHF. The chain employs TRBV19 and TRBJ1-5; TRBD1 matches 10 bases. CDR3 length: 14 residues. Germline values: CDR1 LNHDA, CDR2 SQIVND (reference sequence). V lost 6 bases, J lost 2 bases, and 1 base stayed unmatched.

V gene TRBV7-2 combines with J gene TRBJ2-3; 11 bases agree with TRBD1. The V and J ends lost 5 bases and 1 base, in that order; junction bases with no gene match: 5. This CDR3 contains 16 residues. Germline CDR1 and CDR2: SGHTA and FQGNSA. CDR3 protein: CASSGRGQGGTDTQYF. The DNA of the CDR3 is TGTGCCAGCAGCGGGCGGGGACAGGGGGGCACAGATACGCAGTATTTT.

This clone came up once. CDR3 residues: CASSGHRGGAEAFF. In DNA form, the CDR3 reads TGTGCCAGCAGCGGTCACAGGGGTGGGGCTGAAGCTTTCTTT. The rearrangement joins TRBV11-3 to TRBJ1-1; 7 nucleotides align to TRBD1. V lost 5 bases and J lost 6; bases outside the gene matches: 9. The CDR3 has 14 amino acids. Germline lookup yields CDR1 SGHNT and CDR2 YENEEA.

This clone occurred a few times. This chain connects TRBV3-1 (or the pseudogene TRBV3-2) to TRBJ1-6; 8 positions agree with TRBD1. This CDR3 is built from 18 residues. Unmatched junction bases numbered 12, after V lost 4 bases and J lost 4 bases. CDR1 is LGHDT and CDR2 is YNNKEL in the germline V gene (reference sequence). CDR3 protein: CASSPYLGQGRYNSPLHF. CDR3 DNA sequence: TGTGCCAGCAGCCCTTACCTAGGACAGGGCCGGTATAATTCACCCCTCCACTTT.

This clone came up once. This sequence joins TRBV5-1 and TRBJ2-1, with D possibly TRBD2 on 7 matching bases. V was pared by 4 bases and J by 1 base, with 24 bases between. CDR1 is SGHRS, CDR2 YFSETQ, per germline. The CDR3 has 19 residues. The chain's CDR3 is CASSRDMGAAGWSYNEQFF. The CDR3 DNA sequence: TGCGCCAGCAGCAGGGACATGGGAGCAGCGGGATGGTCCTACAATGAGCAGTTCTTC. Based on the CDR3 plus reference TRBV5-1 and TRBJ2-1, the full variable domain is KAGVTQTPRYLIKTRGQQVTLSCSPISGHRSVSWYQQTPGQGLQFLFEYFSETQRNKGNFPGRFSGRQFSNSRSEMNVSTLELGDSALYLCASSRDMGAAGWSYNEQFFGPGTRLTVL.

The chain recombines TRBV10-3 with TRBJ1-2, with no clear D. Germline V gene lookup returns CDR1 ENHRY and CDR2 SYGVKD. V was clipped by 3 bases and J by 7 bases, with 21 bases between them. The CDR3 has 16 amino acids. CDR3 sequence reads: CAISDNRGEKDGGYTF. The CDR3 DNA reads as TGTGCCATCAGTGATAATCGGGGAGAAAAAGATGGTGGCTACACCTTC.

The rearrangement joins TRBV13 to TRBJ1-4; 9 bases map to TRBD1. After removal of 2 bases from V and 4 bases from J, the junction contained 5 bases not matched to a gene. This CDR3 is built from 16 residues. Germline V gene sequence: CDR1 PRHDT, CDR2 FYEKMQ (reference sequence). The CDR3 nucleotides read TGTGCCAGCAGCTTATACCGGGACAGGGATAATGAAAAACTGTTTTTT. It translates to CASSLYRDRDNEKLFF.

V and J are TRBV5-1 and TRBJ1-4; TRBD1 aligns across 9 bases. The CDR3 has 15 amino acids. V shed 2 bases, J shed 8 bases, and the junction held 7 bases outside the gene matches. Germline V gene data show CDR1 as SGHRS and CDR2 as YFSETQ. This chain's CDR3 is CASSFGGGQGEKLFF. CDR3 nucleotides: TGCGCCAGCAGCTTTGGGGGCGGACAGGGGGAAAAACTGTTTTTT.

The CDR3 sequence: CASSPRDRGLGPEAFF. DNA of the CDR3: TGTGCCAGCAGCCCAAGGGACAGGGGGTTGGGTCCTGAAGCTTTCTTT. V and J are TRBV7-6 and TRBJ1-1; 11 bases map to TRBD1. Germline V gene sequence: CDR1 SGHVS, CDR2 FNYEAQ. The CDR3 has 16 residues. The J segment lost 6 bases and the V segment lost 5 bases, leaving 11 bases of the junction unmatched.

Only a few counts were recorded for this clone. The chain combines TRBV4-2 with TRBJ1-4, with no clear D. Germline V gives CDR1 LGHNA, CDR2 YNFKEQ. The CDR3 has 13 amino acids. Trimming took off 3 bases at V and 10 bases at J, with 12 bases between the two ends. CDR3 residues: CASSQRATGKLFF. CDR3 coding DNA: TGTGCCAGCAGCCAGAGAGCGACGGGAAAACTGTTTTTT.